This T cell receptor (beta chain) stems from a study of T cell repertoires in cytomegalovirus infection (dated by TCRdb to the late 2010s). For context, the study as a whole: Donor HLA type was relevant to the analysis, because carriage of CMV infection together with the matching HLA type was indicated by public TCR beta signatures.

The sample holds many counts of this clonotype. Its antigen specificity is not known. The input lacks base qualities; no much larger clone sits a single base away. Cut back by 5 bases and 6 bases, the V and J ends lie 16 bases apart. Measured from the cysteine to the phenylalanine, the CDR3 is 15 residues long. CDR3 DNA is the only sequence kept; it has 45 bases, read in frame from the first base. The germline V gene supplies CDR1 SGHTA and CDR2 FQGNSA. What the authors observed across the whole study: The ex vivo response was dominated by HLA-C-restricted CMV-specific TCR beta clonotypes, and the single most frequent clonotype in two of eight donors was supplied by these HLA-C-restricted clonotypes. In both this cohort and an independent cohort of several hundred donors, the cumulative frequency of public TCR beta family members distinguished carriers of CMV infection plus the relevant HLA type.

Data came from an Illumina HiSeq 1500. TCRdb trimmed public reads at Q25 via fastp, called clones via MiXCR and kept in-frame beta chains. Each record represents a unique CDR3 protein, reported with the most common genes and DNA among its rows. Recorded for this sample are some 300,000 distinct CDR3 sequences; 15% to 20% of them occurred a single time. About 12% of the sample goes to the ten largest clones. This receptor was obtained from a human donor in good health (CMV status not recorded). Some clones in this sample may be carry-over from other donors' samples. The sample consisted of PBMCs. The rearrangement combines TRBV7-2 with TRBJ1-4, with a tentative D gene TRBD1 over 6 matching bases. CDR3 reads: CASSPRGGADEKLFF. The DNA sequence reads TGTGCCAGCAGCCCTCGAGGGGGGGCGGATGAAAAACTGTTTTTT.